The 26 T cell receptor beta chains reported below all come from one sample, sequenced in a study of early T cells in non-severe SARS-CoV-2 infection. TCRdb redid the calling of the 5' RACE reads with MiXCR, one entry per CDR3 protein. This sample has some 71,000 distinct CDR3 sequences, with roughly 12% found just once. Sequencing was performed on whole blood. The receptors were gathered from an adult who was a healthcare worker with PCR-confirmed SARS-CoV-2 infection or an uninfected control (not recorded which).

This sequence joins TRBV5-1 and TRBJ2-1, with TRBD2 identical over 11 bases. CDR1 and CDR2 (germline): SGHRS, YFSETQ. This CDR3 has 17 residues. J was trimmed by 10 bases and V by 4 bases; bases with no gene match: 16. The CDR3 here is CASSGLAGPPQDGEQFF. For the CDR3, the DNA is TGCGCCAGCAGCGGACTAGCGGGTCCCCCCCAGGATGGGGAGCAGTTCTTC. Using reference TRBV5-1 and TRBJ2-1 for the parts outside the CDR3, the full variable domain is KAGVTQTPRYLIKTRGQQVTLSCSPISGHRSVSWYQQTPGQGLQFLFEYFSETQRNKGNFPGRFSGRQFSNSRSEMNVSTLELGDSALYLCASSGLAGPPQDGEQFFGPGTRLTVL.

This clonotype was detected ten times or more. The chain has TRBV7-2 and TRBJ2-5; 8 bases fit TRBD1. This CDR3 spans 14 amino acids. CDR1 and CDR2 from the germline V gene are SGHTA and FQGNSA. The trim removed 6 bases at V and 4 bases at J, leaving 7 bases unmatched. Written as DNA, the CDR3 is TGTGCCAGCAGAAGAATGACAGGGGCAGAGACCCAGTACTTC. As protein: CASRRMTGAETQYF.

This clonotype occurred a few times. V gene TRBV6-6 combines with J gene TRBJ2-5; TRBD1 agrees at 8 bases. The CDR3 has 16 residues. V gave up 6 bases and J gave up 5 bases; unmatched junction bases: 14. CDR1 MNHNY and CDR2 SVGAGI come from the germline V gene (reference sequence). In DNA form, the CDR3 reads TGTGCCAGCAGCAAACAGGGACAGGCCCTCGGGGAGACCCAGTACTTC. Encoded protein: CASSKQGQALGETQYF.

The chain has TRBV6-1 and TRBJ1-2, with D perhaps matching TRBD1 (5 bases). CDR3 length: 12 amino acids. V dropped 3 bases and J dropped 8 bases, with 10 bases sitting between them. The V gene's germline CDR1 is MNHNS and CDR2 SASEGT. This CDR3 is CASSDGGYGYTF. CDR3 coding DNA: TGTGCCAGCAGTGATGGGGGGTACGGCTACACCTTC.

This clonotype has at least ten counts. The J gene is TRBJ1-6, the V gene TRBV6-5, with 7 positions matching TRBD1. The J segment lost 7 bases and the V segment lost 4 bases, leaving 7 bases of the junction unmatched. This CDR3 spans 15 amino acids. The germline CDR1 and CDR2 sequences are MNHEY and SVGAGI. CDR3 sequence (DNA): TGTGCCAGCAGTTCATCCGGGACAGACAATTCACCCCTCCACTTT. Translation gives CASSSSGTDNSPLHF.

The V call is TRBV28, the J call TRBJ1-1; no firm D call. Trimming removed 6 bases from V and 3 bases from J, with 5 bases in between. CDR3 length: 11 residues. Germline V CDR1 and CDR2: MDHEN, SYDVKM. The CDR3 region has the DNA TGTGCCAGCAGACGCTACACTGAAGCTTTCTTT. Translation: CASRRYTEAFF.

This clonotype was found a few times. The chain joins TRBV3-1 to TRBJ2-5; D is uncertain. This CDR3 region has 17 residues. Trimming shortened V by 2 bases and J by 2 bases, and 18 bases separated the two germline ends. Germline CDR1 reads LGHDT; CDR2 reads YNNKEL (reference sequence). The CDR3 nucleotides are TGTGCCAGCAGCCAAAATTTGGCAGAAGTACTACAAGAGACCCAGTACTTC. Encoded protein: CASSQNLAEVLQETQYF.

The chain combines TRBV5-1 with TRBJ2-1, with TRBD2 identical over 8 bases. This CDR3 is built from 14 residues. The V gene end was trimmed by 6 bases and the J gene end by 8 bases; junction bases not matched to a gene: 10. The V gene's germline CDR1 is SGHRS and CDR2 YFSETQ. CDR3 coding DNA: TGCGCCAGCAATAGCGGGGAACCGTCCCATGAGCAGTTCTTC. Its protein product is CASNSGEPSHEQFF.

This clonotype has just a few counts. V usage is TRBV4-1 and J usage is TRBJ2-5, with 9 positions matching TRBD2. V lost 2 bases to trimming and J lost 2 bases; unmatched junction nucleotides: 9. Germline V lookup: CDR1 MGHRA, CDR2 YSYEKL. This CDR3 is 17 amino acids long. CDR3 sequence reads: CASSQQSTSGSQETQYF. The CDR3 nucleotides are TGCGCCAGCAGCCAACAGTCGACTAGCGGATCGCAAGAGACCCAGTACTTC.

Here the CDR3 reads CASRQAGARWTEAFF. The CDR3 nucleotides read TGTGCCAGCAGGCAAGCGGGTGCTCGTTGGACTGAAGCTTTCTTT. J is TRBJ1-1 and V is TRBV6-2 or TRBV6-3, with unresolved D. There are 15 residues in the CDR3. Germline values: CDR1 MNHEY, CDR2 SVGEGT. Trimming left V 6 bases short and J 5 bases short, with 19 bases between.

With regard to this clonotype: A much larger clone differs from this one at a single base, so this may be a read error. The chain has TRBV11-2 and TRBJ2-7, with TRBD2 identical over 8 bases. V lost 5 bases and J lost 7; bases outside the gene matches: 7. The germline gives CDR1 SGHAT, CDR2 FQNNGV. The CDR3 totals 13 residues. This chain's CDR3 is CASSVPAGAEQYF. CDR3 coding DNA: TGTGCCAGCAGCGTCCCAGCGGGGGCTGAGCAGTACTTC.

This clonotype was detected many times. The V gene is TRBV5-4, the J gene TRBJ2-5; TRBD2 aligns across 9 bases. The CDR3 length is 16 residues. The germline CDR1 and CDR2 sequences are SGHNT and YYREEE (reference sequence). J lost 5 bases, V lost 0 bases, and 8 bases had no gene match. The CDR3 coding sequence is TGTGCCAGCAGCTTGGAAGGCGGGAGGGCCGTTGAGACCCAGTACTTC. Translation gives CASSLEGGRAVETQYF.

V is TRBV7-2 and J is TRBJ2-4; 7 positions match TRBD1. The CDR3 loop spans 18 amino acids. After removal of 1 base from V and 1 base from J, the junction contained 10 bases not matched to a gene. CDR1 is SGHTA and CDR2 is FQGNSA in the germline V gene. The CDR3 here is CASSLGQGEIEAKNIQYF. CDR3 sequence (DNA): TGTGCCAGCAGCTTAGGACAGGGTGAAATTGAGGCCAAAAACATTCAGTACTTC.

This clonotype was seen ten or more times. The J gene is TRBJ2-7, the V gene TRBV5-1; D remains ambiguous. Per the germline V gene, CDR1 is SGHRS and CDR2 is YFSETQ. V was clipped by 0 bases and J by 0 bases, with 13 bases between them. The CDR3 totals 16 residues. The CDR3 is CASSLAEVLGSYEQYF. The CDR3 nucleotides read TGCGCCAGCAGCTTGGCCGAGGTTTTGGGCTCCTACGAGCAGTACTTC.

In this sample, this clonotype turned up many times. The J gene is TRBJ2-7, the V gene TRBV5-1, with D perhaps matching TRBD1 (6 bases). V was cut by 4 bases and J by 2 bases, with 13 bases left in between. CDR1 and CDR2 (germline): SGHRS, YFSETQ. CDR3 size: 14 residues. CDR3 DNA: TGCGCCAGCAGCCGTTCGACAGGAGCCTACGAGCAGTACTTC. Its protein product is CASSRSTGAYEQYF.

This sequence joins TRBV14 and TRBJ2-7; D is ambiguous. Trimming removed 4 bases from V and 4 bases from J, with 8 bases in between. The CDR3 spans 12 residues. CDR1 and CDR2 (germline): SGHDN, FVKESK. The CDR3 bases are TGTGCCAGCAGCCGTGACGGGTACGAGCAGTACTTC. Its translation: CASSRDGYEQYF. The variable domain in full, completed from reference TRBV14 and TRBJ2-7, reads EAGVTQFPSHSVIEKGQTVTLRCDPISGHDNLYWYRRVMGKEIKFLLHFVKESKQDESGMPNNRFLAERTGGTYSTLKVQPAELEDSGVYFCASSRDGYEQYFGPGTRLTVT.

The rearrangement joins TRBV7-9 to TRBJ1-6, with 9 bases matching TRBD1. Germline CDR1 SEHNR, CDR2 FQNEAQ (reference sequence). After removal of 5 bases from V and 10 bases from J, the junction contained 6 bases not matched to a gene. This CDR3 is built from 14 residues. In DNA, the CDR3 is TGTGCCAGCAGCAATGGACAGGGGACATCACCCCTCCACTTT. Translating it yields CASSNGQGTSPLHF.

This sequence joins TRBV5-6 and TRBJ1-2; no clear D gene. The length of the CDR3 is 14 residues. The V gene lost 0 bases and the J gene lost 3 bases, with 9 bases spanning the gap. Germline CDR1 reads SGHDT; CDR2 reads YYEEEE. CDR3 region: CASSLGLEDYGYTF. CDR3 nucleotides: TGTGCCAGCAGCTTGGGATTGGAGGACTATGGCTACACCTTC.

The chain carries TRBV7-2 and TRBJ2-3; D not certain. This CDR3 has 13 amino acids. CDR1 is SGHTA and CDR2 is FQGNSA in the germline V gene. V lost 5 bases and J 6 bases, leaving 12 bases between the germline ends. The CDR3 loop reads CASSDRSGDTQYF. CDR3 nucleotides: TGTGCCAGCAGCGATAGGTCCGGGGATACGCAGTATTTT.

This clonotype was observed a handful of times. The CDR3 sequence: CASSWTGGERYGYTF. CDR3 nucleotides: TGCGCCAGCAGCTGGACAGGGGGTGAACGCTATGGCTACACCTTC. The chain has TRBV5-1 and TRBJ1-2; 10 bases match TRBD1. In germline, CDR1 is SGHRS, CDR2 YFSETQ. V lost 3 bases and J lost 4; bases outside the gene matches: 6. This CDR3 contains 15 residues.

This clonotype was counted many times. The gene calls are TRBV7-8 and TRBJ2-2; 15 nucleotides agree with TRBD2. J lost 4 bases, V lost 5 bases, and 5 bases had no gene match. CDR1 and CDR2 (germline): SGHVS, FQNEAQ. The CDR3 length is 17 residues. Here the CDR3 reads CASSPRTSGGGTGELFF. CDR3 in DNA: TGTGCCAGCAGCCCCAGGACTAGCGGGGGGGGCACCGGGGAGCTGTTTTTT.

This clonotype was recorded many times. The rearrangement links TRBV9 to TRBJ1-4, with D perhaps matching TRBD1 (6 bases). Trimming left V 3 bases short and J 4 bases short, with 7 bases between. Germline CDR1 is SGDLS and CDR2 is YYNGEE. CDR3 size: 13 residues. CDR3 DNA sequence: TGTGCCAGCAGCGGGACAGATAATGAAAAACTGTTTTTT. Its protein product is CASSGTDNEKLFF.

In the case of this clonotype: This may stem from a read error, because a much larger clone lies one nucleotide away. This chain connects TRBV19 to TRBJ2-1; 7 nucleotides align to TRBD2. Trimming cost V 4 bases and J 7 bases; bases outside gene matches: 7. Germline-derived CDR1 and CDR2 are LNHDA and SQIVND (reference sequence). The CDR3 contains 14 residues. CDR3 sequence (DNA): TGTGCCAGTAGTAGCGGACTAGTCTTTAATGAGCAGTTCTTC. This codes for CASSSGLVFNEQFF.

This clonotype was detected ten times or more. The chain joins TRBV12-3 or TRBV12-4 to TRBJ1-6; D not certain. Trimming took 2 bases from V and 7 from J, leaving 9 bases between them. There are 14 residues in the CDR3. CDR3 nucleotides: TGTGCCAGCAGTTTAAATGGTAGGAATTCACCCCTCCACTTT. Protein: CASSLNGRNSPLHF.

This clonotype was detected a few times. The chain links TRBV2 to TRBJ2-2; 9 bases map to TRBD1. Germline CDR1 SNHLY, CDR2 FYNNEI. The CDR3 runs to 16 residues. Trimming cost V 5 bases and J 2 bases; bases outside gene matches: 6. The CDR3 spells CASSKPGQGNTGELFF. Here the CDR3 DNA reads TGTGCCAGCAGTAAGCCGGGACAGGGTAACACCGGGGAGCTGTTTTTT.

This clonotype was recorded at least ten times. This chain's CDR3 is CASSYGRTILTDTQYF. CDR3 bases: TGTGCCAGCAGTTACGGTCGAACGATCCTCACAGATACGCAGTATTTT. The gene calls are TRBV6-2 or TRBV6-3 and TRBJ2-3; D unresolved. V was pared by 2 bases and J by 2 bases, with 14 bases between. The CDR3 runs 16 residues. Germline CDR1 MNHEY, CDR2 SVGEGT.